The sequence of this T cell receptor beta chain was determined in a study of CD8+CD57+ T cells in acquired aplastic anemia. Study details: Sorted CD4+ and CD8+ cells gave an average of 3.2 ug of DNA.

This clonotype was seen a handful of times. CDR1 and CDR2 from the germline V gene are LNHDA and SQIVND (reference sequence). The ends were cut back, 3 bases at V and 5 bases at J, with 10 bases in the middle. There are 13 residues in the CDR3. Investigators profiled TCR beta VDJ and CDR3 from genomic DNA template. MiXCR, applied by TCRdb to the reads, yields one record per CDR3 protein. The data contain 400,000 to 600,000 distinct CDR3 sequences, around 33% of them singletons. By flow cytometry, patients selected for sequencing had shown an expansion of CD8+CD57+ cells. Patients had received no therapy at the time of blood sampling.

J is TRBJ1-1 and V is TRBV19; D is undetermined. The TCR comes from a human donor with aplastic anemia. Input material: sorted CD4+, CD8+, or CD8+CD57+ T cells (not recorded which) from PBMCs. The chain's CDR3 is CASSIYPRTEAFF. The CDR3 nucleotides read TGTGCCAGTAGTATTTACCCGAGGACTGAAGCTTTCTTT.